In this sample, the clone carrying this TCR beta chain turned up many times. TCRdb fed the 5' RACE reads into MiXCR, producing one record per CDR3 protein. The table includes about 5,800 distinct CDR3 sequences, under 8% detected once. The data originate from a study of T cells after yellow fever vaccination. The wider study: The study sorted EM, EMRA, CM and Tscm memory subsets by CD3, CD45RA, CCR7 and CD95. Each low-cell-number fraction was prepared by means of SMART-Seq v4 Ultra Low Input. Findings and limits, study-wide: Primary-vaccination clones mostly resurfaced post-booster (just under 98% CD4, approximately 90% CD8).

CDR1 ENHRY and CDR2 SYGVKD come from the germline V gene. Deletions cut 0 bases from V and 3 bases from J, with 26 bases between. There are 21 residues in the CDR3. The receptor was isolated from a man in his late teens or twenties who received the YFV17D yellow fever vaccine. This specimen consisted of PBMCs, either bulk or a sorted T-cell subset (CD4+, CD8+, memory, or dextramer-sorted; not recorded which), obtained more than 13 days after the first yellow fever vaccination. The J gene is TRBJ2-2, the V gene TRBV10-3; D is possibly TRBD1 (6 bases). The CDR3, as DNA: TGTGCCATCAGTGAGTCTACCCCGGGACAAGGAGCCCTTCTGTACACCGGGGAGCTGTTTTTT. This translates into CAISESTPGQGALLYTGELFF.